This T cell receptor (delta chain) was obtained from a study of gamma-delta T cells after stem cell transplantation. Germline V gene data show CDR1 as GEAIGNYY and CDR2 as EKD. The CDR3 is 19 residues long. TCRdb reprocessed the RT-PCR reads through CATT. The sample lists around 780 delta-chain clones, approximately 1.2% occurring once. Only a few counts were recorded for this clone. The junction does not match germline at one end; this may be a read error. Sequenced sample: gamma-delta T cells. The clonotype originates from a human donor. It is not recorded whose cells these are; they may come from a transplant donor. The chain couples TRDV2 to TRDJ1, with 10 bases identical to TRDD3. CDR3 sequence: CACDTGNWGISSYTDNLIF. Here the CDR3 DNA reads TGTGCCTGTGACACCGGGAACTGGGGGATTTCCTCGTACACCGATAACCTCATCTTT.